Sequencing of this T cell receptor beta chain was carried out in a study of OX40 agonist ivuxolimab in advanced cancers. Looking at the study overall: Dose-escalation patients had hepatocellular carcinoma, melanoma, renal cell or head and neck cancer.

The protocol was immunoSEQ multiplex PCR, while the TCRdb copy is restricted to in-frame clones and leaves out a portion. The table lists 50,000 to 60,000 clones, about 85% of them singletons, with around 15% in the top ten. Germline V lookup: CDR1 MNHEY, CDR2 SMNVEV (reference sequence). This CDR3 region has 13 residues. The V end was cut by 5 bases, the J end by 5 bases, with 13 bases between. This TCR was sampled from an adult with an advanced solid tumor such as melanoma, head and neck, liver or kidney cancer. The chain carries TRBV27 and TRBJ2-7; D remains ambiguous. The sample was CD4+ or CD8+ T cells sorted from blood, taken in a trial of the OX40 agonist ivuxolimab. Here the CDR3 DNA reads TGTGCCAGCAGTCCGGACGGTCCGCACGAGCAGTACTTC. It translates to CASSPDGPHEQYF.